The 30 T cell receptor beta chains presented below share a single source sample, sequenced in a study of graft-versus-host responses after intestinal transplantation. Tissue from the graft was processed to free its intraepithelial and lamina propria lymphocytes. Clones were read by immunoSEQ multiplex PCR, and TCRdb kept only the in-frame ones, dropping some. The profile covers a few thousand clones, with over 75% appearing a single time and around 9.9% taken by the ten largest. The sample in question was ileum tissue, obtained 156 days after intestinal transplant. The receptors shown here come from a human patient who received an intestinal transplant, so some T cells may come from the graft donor.

This sequence joins TRBV5-4 and TRBJ1-4; no reliable D call. V lost 4 bases and J 6 bases, leaving 7 bases between the germline ends. Germline lookup yields CDR1 SGHNT and CDR2 YYREEE (reference sequence). The CDR3 extends over 12 amino acids. The CDR3 coding sequence is TGTGCCAGCAGCCGATTTGATGAAAAACTGTTTTTT. Amino acid sequence: CASSRFDEKLFF.

The CDR3 DNA follows: TGTGCCAGCAGCCAAGACGGGAGGAGCACCTACGAGCAGTACTTC. It yields the protein CASSQDGRSTYEQYF. The chain uses TRBV4-2 and TRBJ2-7; TRBD2 aligns across 7 bases. CDR1 is LGHNA, CDR2 YNFKEQ, per germline. This CDR3 region has 15 residues. With 0 bases clipped from V and 2 bases from J, the junction kept 4 bases outside the gene matches.

The chain is built from TRBV28 and TRBJ2-3; 10 nucleotides line up with TRBD2. The CDR3 runs 16 residues. V shed 4 bases, J shed 5 bases, and the junction held 9 bases outside the gene matches. The germline V gene encodes CDR1 MDHEN and CDR2 SYDVKM. The CDR3 region is CASSSPSGRGVDTQYF. CDR3 DNA: TGTGCCAGCAGTTCCCCTAGCGGGAGAGGTGTAGATACGCAGTATTTT.

J is TRBJ1-5 and V is TRBV6-1, with 7 bases matching TRBD1. After removal of 0 bases from V and 7 bases from J, the junction contained 3 bases not matched to a gene. Germline assignment: CDR1 MNHNS and CDR2 SASEGT. The CDR3 extends over 14 amino acids. Here the CDR3 reads CASSEATGRQPQHF. CDR3 nucleotides: TGTGCCAGCAGTGAAGCGACAGGGAGGCAGCCCCAGCATTTT.

V gene TRBV21-1 combines with J gene TRBJ2-3; whether TRBD2, the table's D call, matches the DNA was not checked. TRBV21-1 is assigned pseudogene status. The CDR3 extends over 17 amino acids. The CDR3, as DNA: TGTGCCAGCAGTAGCACTAGCGGGGGCCTCCCCACAGGGTCGCAGTATTTT. It is translated as CASSSTSGGLPTGSQYF.

Only one count was recorded for this clone. The chain couples TRBV9 to TRBJ2-1, with 9 bases lining up with TRBD2. The CDR3 length is 16 residues. Unmatched junction bases numbered 12, after V lost 4 bases and J lost 7 bases. The germline CDR1 and CDR2 sequences are SGDLS and YYNGEE. CDR3 sequence reads: CASSPSTSGSRNEQFF. CDR3 DNA sequence: TGTGCCAGCAGCCCCTCGACTAGCGGATCAAGGAATGAGCAGTTCTTC.

A word on this clone: A junction boundary mismatches the germline segment, possibly from a read error. V is TRBV11-3 and J is TRBJ2-1; TRBD1 or TRBD2 may be the D gene (5 bases each). The CDR3 runs 16 residues. Looked up from germline, CDR1 is SGHNT and CDR2 is YENEEA. The chain's CDR3 is CASSLGWGSSYNGQFF. As DNA, the CDR3 is TGTGCCAGCAGCTTAGGTTGGGGGAGCTCCTACAATGGGCAGTTCTTC. The full variable domain, with the rest looked up from reference TRBV11-3 and TRBJ2-1, is EAGVVQSPRYKIIEKKQPVAFWCNPISGHNTLYWYLQNLGQGPELLIRYENEEAVDDSQLPKDRFSAERLKGVDSTLKIQPAELGDSAVYLCASSLGWGSSYNGQFFGPGTRLTVL.

This clone was counted only a few times. This chain uses TRBV7-2 with TRBJ1-1, with a possible D match to TRBD1 (6 bases). The length of the CDR3 is 16 residues. Germline CDR1 and CDR2: SGHTA and FQGNSA. V was clipped by 4 bases and J by 1 base, with 16 bases between them. The CDR3 region is CASSSRQVTKNTEAFF. The CDR3 region has the DNA TGTGCCAGCAGCTCCCGACAGGTGACGAAGAACACTGAAGCTTTCTTT. Full variable domain (missing parts from reference TRBV7-2 and TRBJ1-1): GAGVSQSPSNKVTEKGKDVELRCDPISGHTALYWYRQSLGQGLEFLIYFQGNSAPDKSGLPSDRFSAERTGGSVSTLTIQRTQQEDSAVYLCASSSRQVTKNTEAFFGQGTRLTVV.

This clone was observed once. The genes are TRBV7-2 and TRBJ2-1, with D possibly called TRBD1 or TRBD2 (6 bases each). The CDR3 extends over 14 amino acids. V shed 1 base and J shed 7 bases, with 11 bases lying between them. The germline CDR1 and CDR2 sequences are SGHTA and FQGNSA. The CDR3 coding sequence is TGTGCCAGCAGCTTAGTGGGGGGCAGAAATGAGCAGTTCTTC. Translation gives CASSLVGGRNEQFF.

The V call is TRBV27, the J call TRBJ1-3, with D perhaps TRBD1 (5 bases). Trimming shortened V by 0 bases and J by 4 bases, and 7 bases separated the two germline ends. Germline V gives CDR1 MNHEY, CDR2 SMNVEV (reference sequence). The CDR3 spans 14 residues. In DNA, the CDR3 is TGTGCCAGCAGTTTATCGAGGACAGGAAACACCATATATTTT. It specifies CASSLSRTGNTIYF.

The rearrangement links TRBV6-6 to TRBJ2-7, with D maybe TRBD1 (5 bases). The V gene's germline CDR1 is MNHNY and CDR2 SVGAGI (reference sequence). CDR3 size: 14 residues. V shed 0 bases and J shed 0 bases, with 6 bases lying between them. CDR3 protein: CASSYSDNSYEQYF. The CDR3 coding sequence is TGTGCCAGCAGTTACTCGGACAACTCCTACGAGCAGTACTTC.

Only a few counts were recorded for this clone. The rearrangement links TRBV29-1 to TRBJ1-2; no clear D. The germline V and J ends were trimmed by 1 base and 6 bases, with 6 bases remaining between them. The CDR3 length is 11 residues. Germline CDR1 is SQVTM and CDR2 is ANQGSEA. The CDR3 region is CSVEVTHGYTF. The CDR3 DNA reads TGCAGCGTTGAAGTCACGCATGGCTACACCTTC.

This clone was seen more than once but under ten times. The chain employs TRBV7-2 and TRBJ1-2, with D perhaps TRBD1 (6 bases). The CDR3 covers 15 residues. Germline CDR1 is SGHTA and CDR2 is FQGNSA. Between the trimmed V and J ends, which lost 0 bases and 4 bases, there was a span of 12 bases. The CDR3 DNA follows: TGTGCCAGCAGCTTAGCTCGGACAGCCCGCTATGGCTACACCTTC. Its translation is CASSLARTARYGYTF.

The chain's CDR3 is CASGLSRLAGGTEQFF. CDR3 DNA sequence: TGTGCTAGTGGTTTGTCGAGACTAGCGGGGGGTACTGAGCAGTTCTTC. This chain links TRBV12-5 with TRBJ2-1; 13 positions agree with TRBD2. The V segment lost 2 bases and the J segment 9 bases; nucleotides outside the gene matches: 7. Looked up from germline, CDR1 is LGHNT and CDR2 is FRNRAP. This CDR3 region has 16 residues.

This chain uses TRBV10-1 with TRBJ2-3; possibly TRBD2 for D (7 bases). CDR3 length: 18 residues. Trimming stripped 0 bases from V and 1 base from J, with 17 bases between. Germline CDR1 is WNHNN and CDR2 is SYGVQD (reference sequence). The CDR3 protein is CASSESKITRGRTDTQYF. The CDR3 DNA is TGCGCCAGCAGTGAGTCGAAGATAACGCGGGGGCGCACAGATACGCAGTATTTT.

The chain uses TRBV7-8 and TRBJ1-2; 9 positions agree with TRBD1. The CDR3 covers 13 residues. Germline V lookup: CDR1 SGHVS, CDR2 FQNEAQ. V shed 1 base, J shed 7 bases, and the junction held 1 base outside the gene matches. In DNA, the CDR3 is TGTGCCAGCAGCTTAGGGACAGGGGTTGGCTACACCTTC. Translated, it gives CASSLGTGVGYTF.

V gene TRBV7-8 combines with J gene TRBJ1-2, with 7 bases fitting TRBD1. Germline assignment: CDR1 SGHVS and CDR2 FQNEAQ. The junction had 9 bases not matched to a gene; V was cut back by 4 bases and J by 4 bases. This CDR3 contains 15 residues. The CDR3 coding sequence is TGTGCCAGCAGCTCTAAACAGGGGTCGAGCTATGGCTACACCTTC. Residues: CASSSKQGSSYGYTF.

Only one count was recorded for this clone. This chain joins TRBV5-1 and TRBJ2-3; D not resolved. Germline CDR1 reads SGHRS; CDR2 reads YFSETQ. The CDR3 has 12 residues. The germline V and J ends were trimmed by 4 bases and 4 bases, with 7 bases remaining between them. CDR3 DNA: TGCGCCAGCAGCCCGAACTCAGATACGCAGTATTTT. Protein: CASSPNSDTQYF.

The CDR3 protein is CASSPRAQGQSEKLFF. CDR3 DNA sequence: TGTGCCAGCAGTCCGAGGGCACAGGGGCAGTCTGAAAAACTGTTTTTT. The gene calls are TRBV28 and TRBJ1-4, with TRBD1 identical over 7 bases. Germline CDR1 is MDHEN and CDR2 is SYDVKM. The length of the CDR3 is 16 residues. The junction had 13 bases not matched to a gene; V was cut back by 5 bases and J by 7 bases.

This chain joins TRBV7-3 and TRBJ2-3; D is ambiguous. Germline V gene sequence: CDR1 SGHTA, CDR2 FQGTGA. The CDR3 has 13 amino acids. Trimming took 5 bases from V and 1 from J, leaving 7 bases between them. The CDR3 sequence is CASSLVGTDTQYF. CDR3 nucleotides: TGTGCCAGCAGCCTCGTAGGCACAGATACGCAGTATTTT.

The J gene is TRBJ1-5, the V gene TRBV6-1; D gene uncertain. Germline V gene sequence: CDR1 MNHNS, CDR2 SASEGT. Trimming took off 4 bases at V and 0 bases at J, with 10 bases between the two ends. The CDR3 consists of 15 residues. In DNA form, the CDR3 reads TGTGCCAGCAGTGGAACAGTTAATAGCAATCAGCCCCAGCATTTT. Its protein is CASSGTVNSNQPQHF.

The V gene is TRBV4-2, the J gene TRBJ2-7; D is unclear. V dropped 0 bases and J dropped 2 bases, with 8 bases sitting between them. This CDR3 region has 14 residues. Germline V gene lookup returns CDR1 LGHNA and CDR2 YNFKEQ. The CDR3 spells CASSQDIVAYEQYF. CDR3 bases: TGTGCCAGCAGCCAAGACATCGTCGCCTACGAGCAGTACTTC.

The V and J genes are TRBV7-9 and TRBJ2-5; 7 bases are shared with TRBD1. The closer fit of TRBJ2-7 to the DNA end suggests the J call may be wrong. There are 18 residues in the CDR3. Germline CDR1 SEHNR, CDR2 FQNEAQ (reference sequence). The DNA of the CDR3 is TGTGCCAGCAGCTTTCAGGGGATGAGGGGGCCTGGGGGCTACGAGCAGTACTTC. Protein sequence: CASSFQGMRGPGGYEQYF.

The V gene is TRBV5-6, the J gene TRBJ1-2; D unclear. V dropped 0 bases and J dropped 0 bases, with 3 bases sitting between them. Germline-derived CDR1 and CDR2 are SGHDT and YYEEEE. The CDR3 consists of 13 residues. CDR3 amino acids: CASSLAANYGYTF. CDR3 nucleotide sequence: TGTGCCAGCAGCTTGGCAGCTAACTATGGCTACACCTTC.

The chain uses TRBV30 and TRBJ2-2; 10 bases match TRBD1. J lost 7 bases, V lost 3 bases, and 2 bases had no gene match. This CDR3 comprises 13 residues. The germline V gene encodes CDR1 GTSNPN and CDR2 SVGIG (reference sequence). This CDR3 is CAWRDRGDGELFF. CDR3 sequence (DNA): TGTGCCTGGAGGGACAGGGGGGACGGGGAGCTGTTTTTT.

The chain employs TRBV7-9 and TRBJ1-2, with 8 bases fitting TRBD1. The CDR3 is 15 residues long. V shed 1 base, J shed 0 bases, and the junction held 1 base outside the gene matches. CDR1 is SEHNR, CDR2 FQNEAQ, per germline (reference sequence). CDR3: CASSLGDRTNYGYTF. CDR3 in DNA: TGTGCCAGCAGCTTAGGGGACAGGACTAACTATGGCTACACCTTC.

This sequence joins TRBV9 and TRBJ2-7, with D possibly matching TRBD1 (5 bases). CDR1 SGDLS and CDR2 YYNGEE come from the germline V gene. Trimming took off 0 bases at V and 0 bases at J, with 10 bases between the two ends. The length of the CDR3 is 15 residues. DNA of the CDR3: TGTGCCAGCAGCGTAGGTTTCGACAGCTCCTACGAGCAGTACTTC. Translated, it gives CASSVGFDSSYEQYF. Full variable domain (missing parts from reference TRBV9 and TRBJ2-7): DSGVTQTPKHLITATGQRVTLRCSPRSGDLSVYWYQQSLDQGLQFLIQYYNGEERAKGNILERFSAQQFPDLHSELNLSSLELGDSALYFCASSVGFDSSYEQYFGPGTRLTVT.

This chain uses TRBV21-1 with TRBJ1-4; TRBD1 is the table's D call, not checked against the DNA. TRBV21-1 is shown as a pseudogene. The length of the CDR3 is 18 residues. The CDR3 here is CASSKQAGKGSLNEKLFF. The CDR3 DNA sequence: TGTGCCAGCAGCAAACAGGCAGGGAAAGGTTCTTTAAATGAAAAACTGTTTTTT.

The chain joins TRBV27 to TRBJ2-4; D is possibly TRBD2 (6 bases). The CDR3 extends over 14 amino acids. Trimming cost V 6 bases and J 3 bases, with 12 bases left between them. CDR1 and CDR2 from the germline V gene are MNHEY and SMNVEV (reference sequence). This CDR3 reads CASSAGTGKNIQYF. CDR3 bases: TGTGCCAGCAGCGCGGGGACGGGCAAAAACATTCAGTACTTC.

The chain joins TRBV28 to TRBJ1-5; D ambiguous. Germline CDR1 is MDHEN and CDR2 is SYDVKM. V was cut by 6 bases and J by 1 base, with 10 bases left in between. CDR3 size: 14 residues. In DNA form, the CDR3 reads TGTGCCAGCAGGGGCAGGTGGAGCAATCAGCCCCAGCATTTT. It codes for CASRGRWSNQPQHF.